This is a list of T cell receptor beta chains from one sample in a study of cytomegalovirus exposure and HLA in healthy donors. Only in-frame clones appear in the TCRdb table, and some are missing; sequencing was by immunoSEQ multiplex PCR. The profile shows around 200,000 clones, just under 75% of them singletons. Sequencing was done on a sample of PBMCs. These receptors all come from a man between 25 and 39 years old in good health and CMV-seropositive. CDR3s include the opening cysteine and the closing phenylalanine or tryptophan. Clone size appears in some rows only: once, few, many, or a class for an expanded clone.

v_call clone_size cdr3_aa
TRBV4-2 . CASSQVSGDTEAFF
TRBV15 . CATSRAYNEQFF
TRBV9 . CASTYKGTGELFF
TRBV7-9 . CASSLSTSGGAIDTQYF
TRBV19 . CASSMGGFYNEQFF
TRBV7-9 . CASSLDWYEQYF
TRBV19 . CASSVRSFSYEQYF
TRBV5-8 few CASTLRWESGATDTQYF
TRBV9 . CASSRSGQVLGGELFF
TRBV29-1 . CSVSGSFHEQYF
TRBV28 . CASSRYRARGTEAFF
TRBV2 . CASSEKDRGLEETQYF
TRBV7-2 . CASSFDTEAFF
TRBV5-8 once CASSSVGGTGELFF
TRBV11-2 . CASSPDRGSTEAFF
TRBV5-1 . CASSDGYNTEAFF
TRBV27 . CASTWEGEAFF
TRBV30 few CAWSRDAGGEKLFF
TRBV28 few CASIPSASSYNEQFF
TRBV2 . CASRRLAGAEETQYF
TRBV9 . CASSVGGGGEQYF
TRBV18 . CASSPIDMIGAGEETQYF
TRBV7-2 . CASSRDREGETQYF
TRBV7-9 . CSSSQTRHTQYF
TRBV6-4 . CASSDSGRNRQNYGYTF
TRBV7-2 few CASSPAGAGGLGETQYF
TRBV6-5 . CASSYSGTGDEKLFF
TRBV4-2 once CASSQDLQGSSGANVLTF
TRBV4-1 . CASSHLKSSYNSPLHF
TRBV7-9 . CASSSGAGGQPQHF
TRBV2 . CASSERGAGGNQPQHF
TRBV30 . CAWSVGSTDTQYF
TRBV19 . CASSIWGGLNTGELFF
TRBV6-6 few CASRLLATDTQYF
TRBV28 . CASSLISGQTNTGELFF
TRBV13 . CASSSGPGTVGGLYGYTF
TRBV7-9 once CSSSLARDSSYEQYF
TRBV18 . CASSPQETASDTQYF
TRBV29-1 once CSVDIRGIADTQYF
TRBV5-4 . CASSLVGSVAYEQYF
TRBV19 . CASSIAQGAYGYTF
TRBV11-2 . CASSLVSGPTVQETQYF
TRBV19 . CASSIRTGGVVFTEAFF
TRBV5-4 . CASSPGQGAYEQYF
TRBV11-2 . CASSPRYNEQFF
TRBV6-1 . CASSGLDDSSPLHF
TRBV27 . CAIKRAGDYEQYF
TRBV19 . CASSILGLAGSEQYF
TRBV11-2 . CASSALRDRGPYEQYF
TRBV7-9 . CASSLARTGDTEAFF